One sample yielded the 7 T cell receptor beta chains listed below, sequenced in a study of Tregs in tolerant kidney transplant recipients. Repertoires were generated with immunoSEQ multiplex PCR, while TCRdb's copy carries only in-frame clones and drops some. The profile shows 50,000 or so clones, roughly 89% of them singletons. The source material was Tregs from blood. The receptors stem from a human donor in good health.

The chain links TRBV30 to TRBJ2-3, with D perhaps matching TRBD2 (5 bases). The CDR3 extends over 12 amino acids. V lost 2 bases and J 6 bases, leaving 9 bases between the germline ends. Germline V CDR1 and CDR2: GTSNPN, SVGIG (reference sequence). The CDR3 sequence is CAWSKIADTQYF. CDR3 DNA: TGTGCCTGGAGTAAAATAGCGGATACGCAGTATTTT.

V is TRBV4-1 and J is TRBJ2-5, with 7 bases fitting TRBD1. CDR3 length: 15 residues. In germline, CDR1 is MGHRA, CDR2 YSYEKL. V dropped 2 bases and J dropped 0; count of bases not matched to a gene: 3. The CDR3, as DNA: TGCGCCAGCAGCCAAAGGGGGACAGACCAAGAGACCCAGTACTTC. Protein product: CASSQRGTDQETQYF.

This sequence joins TRBV6-6 and TRBJ2-5; a weak D match, TRBD1 (5 bases). V was shortened by 4 bases and J by 2 bases, with 8 bases between the two germline ends. The germline V gene encodes CDR1 MNHNY and CDR2 SVGAGI (reference sequence). This CDR3 comprises 13 residues. CDR3 DNA: TGTGCCAGCAGTTCCGACAGACAAGAGACCCAGTACTTC. It encodes CASSSDRQETQYF.

The CDR3, as DNA: TGTGCCAGCAGCCCCTCGACAGGCTGGAACACCGGGGAGCTGTTTTTT. Translation: CASSPSTGWNTGELFF. The chain links TRBV9 to TRBJ2-2, with a tentative D call TRBD1 (6 bases). The germline gives CDR1 SGDLS, CDR2 YYNGEE. The V gene lost 4 bases and the J gene lost 1 base, with 14 bases spanning the gap. This CDR3 region has 16 residues.

This clone has a single count. The CDR3 coding sequence is TGCAGCACCGTGGGGACAGGGTTGGGCGAGCAGTACTTC. This translates into CSTVGTGLGEQYF. This chain links TRBV29-1 with TRBJ2-7; 9 positions agree with TRBD1. Germline V gene lookup returns CDR1 SQVTM and CDR2 ANQGSEA. CDR3 length: 13 residues. J was trimmed by 6 bases and V by 8 bases; bases with no gene match: 11.

This chain joins TRBV19 and TRBJ1-5; D is uncertain. Between the trimmed V and J ends, which lost 5 bases and 2 bases, there was a span of 13 bases. The germline V gene encodes CDR1 LNHDA and CDR2 SQIVND (reference sequence). The CDR3 runs to 15 residues. CDR3 coding DNA: TGTGCCAGTAGTCCTCGATGGGCCGGCAATCAGCCCCAGCATTTT. Translation gives CASSPRWAGNQPQHF.

The DNA of the CDR3 is TGTGCCAGCAGCTTATTAGGGGTCGGAGAAGAGCAGTACTTC. Amino acids: CASSLLGVGEEQYF. The chain has TRBV7-9 and TRBJ2-7; a possible D gene is TRBD1 (5 bases). This CDR3 comprises 14 residues. V shed 2 bases and J shed 7 bases, with 15 bases lying between them. Germline CDR1 and CDR2: SEHNR and FQNEAQ (reference sequence).